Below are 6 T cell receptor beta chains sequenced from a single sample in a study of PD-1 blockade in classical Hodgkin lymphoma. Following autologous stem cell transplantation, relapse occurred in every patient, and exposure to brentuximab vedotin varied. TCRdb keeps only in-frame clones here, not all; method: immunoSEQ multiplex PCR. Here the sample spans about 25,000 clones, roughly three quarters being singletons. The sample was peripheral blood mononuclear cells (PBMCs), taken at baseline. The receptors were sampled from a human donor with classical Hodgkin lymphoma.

In DNA form, the CDR3 reads TGCGCCAGCAGCCCGACAGGGCTCTATGGCTACACCTTC. Translation: CASSPTGLYGYTF. The J gene is TRBJ1-2, the V gene TRBV5-1, with 7 bases matching TRBD1. The CDR3 loop spans 13 amino acids. The germline gives CDR1 SGHRS, CDR2 YFSETQ. The junction had 4 bases not matched to a gene; V was cut back by 4 bases and J by 4 bases.

The CDR3 sequence is CASSQRTGESGTEAFF. The CDR3 region has the DNA TGCGCCAGCAGCCAAAGGACAGGGGAGAGTGGCACTGAAGCTTTCTTT. V and J are TRBV5-1 and TRBJ1-1, with 9 nucleotides matching TRBD1. The J segment lost 4 bases and the V segment lost 4 bases, leaving 11 bases of the junction unmatched. This CDR3 spans 16 amino acids. CDR1 and CDR2 from the germline V gene are SGHRS and YFSETQ.

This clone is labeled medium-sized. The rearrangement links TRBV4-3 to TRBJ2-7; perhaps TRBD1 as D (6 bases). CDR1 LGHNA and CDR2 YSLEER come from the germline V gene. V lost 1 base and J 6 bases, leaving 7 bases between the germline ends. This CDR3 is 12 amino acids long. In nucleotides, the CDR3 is TGCGCCAGCAGCCAAGGCAGGGGCGAGCAGTACTTC. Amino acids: CASSQGRGEQYF.

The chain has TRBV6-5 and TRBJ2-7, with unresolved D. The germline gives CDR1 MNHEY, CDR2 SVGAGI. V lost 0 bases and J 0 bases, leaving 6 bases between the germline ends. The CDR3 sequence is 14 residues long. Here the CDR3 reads CASSYSHSSYEQYF. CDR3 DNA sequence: TGTGCCAGCAGTTACTCGCACAGCTCCTACGAGCAGTACTTC.

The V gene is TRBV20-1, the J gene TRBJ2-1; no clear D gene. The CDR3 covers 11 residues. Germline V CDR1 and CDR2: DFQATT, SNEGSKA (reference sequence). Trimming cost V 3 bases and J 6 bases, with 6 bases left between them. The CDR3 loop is CSASRSNEQFF. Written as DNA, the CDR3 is TGCAGTGCTAGTAGGAGCAATGAGCAGTTCTTC.

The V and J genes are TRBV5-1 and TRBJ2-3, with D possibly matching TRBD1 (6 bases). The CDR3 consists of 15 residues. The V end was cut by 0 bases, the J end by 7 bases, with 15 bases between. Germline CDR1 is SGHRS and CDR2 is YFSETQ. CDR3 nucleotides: TGCGCCAGCAGCTTGGCTTCAGGGGTAAATAATACGCAGTATTTT. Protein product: CASSLASGVNNTQYF. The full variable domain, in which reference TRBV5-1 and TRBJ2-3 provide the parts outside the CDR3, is KAGVTQTPRYLIKTRGQQVTLSCSPISGHRSVSWYQQTPGQGLQFLFEYFSETQRNKGNFPGRFSGRQFSNSRSEMNVSTLELGDSALYLCASSLASGVNNTQYFGPGTRLTVL.